The present T cell receptor (beta chain) was sequenced within a study of blood T cells in healthy people across ages. Then a second PCR, running about 6 to 12 cycles, was carried out with a sample-barcoded 5' primer and a J-beta primer mix. MiXCR was run by TCRdb on the 5' RACE reads, yielding one entry per CDR3 protein. The sample records roughly 1,300,000 distinct CDR3 sequences, approximately 59% being singletons. The V gene lost 3 bases and the J gene lost 7 bases, with 20 bases spanning the gap. The CDR3 sequence is 16 residues long. Germline V CDR1 and CDR2: SGHRS, YFSETQ. This chain links TRBV5-1 with TRBJ2-1; D could derive from TRBD1 or TRBD2 (5 bases each). Sequenced: blood. This sequence originates from a man younger than 35 in good health. CDR3 sequence reads: CASSSRDLAFENEQFF. CDR3 DNA sequence: TGCGCCAGCAGCTCCCGGGACCTCGCTTTTGAAAATGAGCAGTTCTTC.